These 21 T cell receptor beta chains were sequenced from one sample in a study of CD8 T cells in ankylosing spondylitis. TCRdb itself ran the 5' RACE reads through MiXCR, one entry per CDR3 protein. The profile shows 30,000 to 45,000 distinct CDR3 sequences, about 11% of them singletons. Sequencing input: synovial fluid, either unsorted or a sorted T cell fraction (not recorded which). These receptors were obtained from a male donor with ankylosing spondylitis.

This clonotype was counted a few times. This chain uses TRBV7-9 with TRBJ2-3, with a possible D match to TRBD2 (5 bases). Germline CDR1 is SEHNR and CDR2 is FQNEAQ (reference sequence). The V gene lost 8 bases and the J gene lost 3 bases, with 9 bases spanning the gap. This CDR3 region has 12 residues. CDR3 sequence reads: CASSPGTDTQYF. The CDR3 DNA is TGTGCCAGCTCGCCGGGAACAGATACGCAGTATTTT.

The genes are TRBV7-9 and TRBJ2-3; 8 bases match TRBD2. CDR1 SEHNR and CDR2 FQNEAQ come from the germline V gene (reference sequence). CDR3 length equals 15 residues. The V segment lost 6 bases and the J segment 1 base; nucleotides outside the gene matches: 6. As DNA, the CDR3 is TGTGCCAGCAGATTAAGCGGGAGTGGCACAGATACGCAGTATTTT. This codes for CASRLSGSGTDTQYF.

Sample share makes this clonotype medium-sized. The CDR3 DNA sequence: TGCAGCGTTGAATACGGCGAAAAACTGTTTTTT. Translating gives CSVEYGEKLFF. V usage is TRBV29-1 and J usage is TRBJ1-4; no reliable D call. Trimming left V 2 bases short and J 8 bases short, with 6 bases between. CDR3 length: 11 amino acids. Germline lookup yields CDR1 SQVTM and CDR2 ANQGSEA.

The gene calls are TRBV20-1 and TRBJ2-3; 11 nucleotides align to TRBD1. CDR1 DFQATT and CDR2 SNEGSKA come from the germline V gene (reference sequence). With 6 bases clipped from V and 1 base from J, the junction kept 12 bases outside the gene matches. The CDR3 consists of 17 residues. CDR3 nucleotide sequence: TGCAGTGCCCAGGGCGGGACAGGGGGGATAGGCACAGATACGCAGTATTTT. This translates into CSAQGGTGGIGTDTQYF.

This clonotype showed up many times. V usage is TRBV25-1 and J usage is TRBJ2-7; D is unclear. Trimming removed 4 bases from V and 7 bases from J, with 11 bases in between. CDR1 and CDR2 from the germline V gene are MGHDK and SYGVNS. This CDR3 region has 12 residues. This chain's CDR3 is CASSVLSGEQYF. The CDR3 region has the DNA TGTGCCAGCAGTGTTCTGTCTGGAGAGCAGTACTTC.

This clonotype was detected a few times. The V and J genes are TRBV12-3 or TRBV12-4 and TRBJ2-2; a weak D match, TRBD2 (5 bases). This CDR3 has 14 amino acids. Trimming took 1 base from V and 6 from J, leaving 9 bases between them. In nucleotides, the CDR3 is TGTGCCAGCAGTTTAGAGGTCGGGGCCGGGGAGCTGTTTTTT. It translates to CASSLEVGAGELFF.

The chain uses TRBV7-8 and TRBJ2-4; tentatively, D is TRBD2 (6 bases). The germline gives CDR1 SGHVS, CDR2 FQNEAQ. V lost 0 bases to trimming and J lost 0 bases, with 15 bases between them. The length of the CDR3 is 18 residues. CDR3 coding DNA: TGTGCCAGCAGCTTAGCCCCGGGAGAGAGCCGAGCCAAAAACATTCAGTACTTC. Protein: CASSLAPGESRAKNIQYF.

This clonotype was detected ten times or more. The chain's CDR3 is CASSVGQYSTDTQYF. CDR3 DNA sequence: TGTGCCAGCAGCGTAGGTCAATATAGCACAGATACGCAGTATTTT. V gene TRBV9 combines with J gene TRBJ2-3, with D unclear. Germline V gene data show CDR1 as SGDLS and CDR2 as YYNGEE. This CDR3 comprises 15 residues. V gave up 0 bases and J gave up 0 bases, with 8 bases separating them.

This clonotype was recorded a few times. CDR3 nucleotide sequence: TGCAGTGCTCCCGAGGCGTGGGGGTATGACGAGCAGTACTTC. This translates into CSAPEAWGYDEQYF. V gene TRBV20-1 combines with J gene TRBJ2-7; D is tentatively TRBD1 or TRBD2 (5 bases each). The CDR3 totals 14 residues. The germline V and J ends were trimmed by 5 bases and 5 bases, with 19 bases remaining between them. Germline V lookup: CDR1 DFQATT, CDR2 SNEGSKA (reference sequence).

This clonotype has a count of ten or more. The V call is TRBV9, the J call TRBJ2-1; TRBD1 or TRBD2 may be the D gene (5 bases each). From germline, CDR1 is SGDLS and CDR2 YYNGEE. The CDR3 has 17 amino acids. V dropped 2 bases and J dropped 5 bases, with 20 bases sitting between them. Here the CDR3 reads CASSVERGNLDHNEQFF. The CDR3 DNA reads TGTGCCAGCAGCGTCGAGAGGGGCAACCTCGACCACAATGAGCAGTTCTTC.

The V call is TRBV5-1, the J call TRBJ2-5; maybe TRBD1 (6 bases). CDR3 length: 12 amino acids. Germline CDR1 and CDR2: SGHRS and YFSETQ. The V end was cut by 5 bases, the J end by 2 bases, with 7 bases between. As DNA, the CDR3 is TGCGCCAGCAGGGACAGTCAAGAGACCCAGTACTTC. It yields the protein CASRDSQETQYF.

This clonotype was seen more than once but under ten times. The chain employs TRBV19 and TRBJ1-5; D call uncertain. Trimming removed 1 base from V and 0 bases from J, with 7 bases in between. In germline, CDR1 is LNHDA, CDR2 SQIVND (reference sequence). This CDR3 comprises 15 residues. The CDR3 spells CASSIAGYSNQPQHF. CDR3 coding DNA: TGTGCCAGTAGTATAGCGGGGTATAGCAATCAGCCCCAGCATTTT.

The chain is built from TRBV27 and TRBJ1-1, with TRBD1 identical over 8 bases. V was pared by 6 bases and J by 5 bases, with 2 bases of the junction left unmatched. From germline, CDR1 is MNHEY and CDR2 SMNVEV (reference sequence). CDR3 length equals 12 residues. CDR3 region: CASRDRGTEAFF. The CDR3 nucleotides read TGTGCCAGCAGAGACAGGGGAACTGAAGCTTTCTTT.

There are many counts of this clonotype. CDR3 protein: CASEKTGYSNQPQHF. For the CDR3, the DNA is TGTGCCAGCGAAAAGACCGGTTATAGCAATCAGCCCCAGCATTTT. This chain uses TRBV2 with TRBJ1-5; D not resolved. CDR1 and CDR2 (germline): SNHLY, FYNNEI. V was clipped by 8 bases and J by 0 bases, with 14 bases between them. CDR3 length equals 15 residues.

Judged by abundance, this clonotype is medium-sized. The chain combines TRBV28 with TRBJ2-7; weak D call: TRBD1 (5 bases). Trimming shortened V by 4 bases and J by 2 bases, and 6 bases separated the two germline ends. CDR3 size: 12 residues. Germline V lookup: CDR1 MDHEN, CDR2 SYDVKM. This CDR3 is CASSSTAYEQYF. The CDR3 nucleotides read TGTGCCAGCAGTTCGACAGCCTACGAGCAGTACTTC.

The V call is TRBV10-3, the J call TRBJ2-7; no firm D call. CDR3 length: 12 amino acids. V was clipped by 3 bases and J by 7 bases, with 10 bases between them. CDR1 is ENHRY and CDR2 is SYGVKD in the germline V gene. For the CDR3, the DNA is TGTGCCATCAGTGATGAACCGTGGGAGCAGTACTTC. This sequence encodes CAISDEPWEQYF.

V and J are TRBV7-2 and TRBJ2-2, with TRBD2 matching over 8 bases. The CDR3 spans 15 residues. Trimming cost V 5 bases and J 4 bases; bases outside gene matches: 6. Germline V gene lookup returns CDR1 SGHTA and CDR2 FQGNSA. CDR3 DNA: TGTGCCAGCAGCCCAACGGCGGGGGGCACCGGGGAGCTGTTTTTT. Its protein is CASSPTAGGTGELFF.

The chain employs TRBV30 and TRBJ2-1; possibly TRBD1 or TRBD2 for D (5 bases each). The germline V and J ends were trimmed by 2 bases and 3 bases, with 14 bases remaining between them. The CDR3 runs to 15 residues. The germline V gene has CDR1 GTSNPN and CDR2 SVGIG (reference sequence). The CDR3 DNA reads as TGTGCCTGGAGTCGAGGGGCGGTTGGCTACAATGAGCAGTTCTTC. Its translation is CAWSRGAVGYNEQFF.

The chain uses TRBV5-1 and TRBJ2-2; 11 nucleotides agree with TRBD2. Germline V CDR1 and CDR2: SGHRS, YFSETQ. The junction had 6 bases not matched to a gene; V was cut back by 4 bases and J by 4 bases. The CDR3 covers 16 residues. The CDR3 spells CASSPRLAGRTGELFF. The CDR3, as DNA: TGCGCCAGCAGCCCAAGACTAGCGGGACGCACCGGGGAGCTGTTTTTT.

On this clonotype: A single base separates this from a much larger clone, so it may be a read error. This sequence joins TRBV15 and TRBJ2-7; D perhaps matches TRBD1 (6 bases). Germline loops: CDR1 LNHNV, CDR2 YYDKDF (reference sequence). The CDR3 consists of 14 residues. This CDR3 is CATSREGTTYVQYF. In nucleotides, the CDR3 is TGTGCCACCAGCAGAGAGGGGACAACCTACGTGCAGTACTTC.

This clonotype was observed many times. The chain joins TRBV28 to TRBJ2-7; TRBD1 or TRBD2 may be the D gene (6 bases each). Germline values: CDR1 MDHEN, CDR2 SYDVKM. The CDR3 is made up of 16 amino acids. Trimming left V 6 bases short and J 3 bases short, with 21 bases between. CDR3 residues: CASSSGQTGTHYEQYF. The CDR3 region has the DNA TGTGCCAGCAGCTCCGGACAGACCGGGACTCACTACGAGCAGTACTTC.